This T cell receptor (beta chain) was observed in a study of shared clonotypes between healthy human individuals. The V gene's germline CDR1 is WNHNN and CDR2 SYGVQD (reference sequence). The CDR3 sequence runs 9 residues, both termini included. The study, taken as a whole, reports: The study sampled only blood, and tissue repertoires likely differ.

Assay runs were performed at deep level. DNA from unsorted PBMC was sequenced on ten immunoSEQ deep assay plates. TCRdb's table, derived via immunoSEQ multiplex PCR, lists solely in-frame clones and lacks some. The repertoire holds some 490,000 clones, with about 72% as singletons. Turning to this clone: The antigen remains undetermined. Given the absence of the conserved phenylalanine or tryptophan at the CDR3 end, a read error is likely. Because the CDR3's place on the DNA is in doubt, the DNA is left out and the CDR3 is given as listed by TCRdb.

The specimen was PBMCs. This receptor was obtained from a middle-aged woman in good health. Some clones in this sample may be carry-over from other donors' samples. The V gene is TRBV10-1, the J gene TRBJ1-6; the table's D gene call, TRBD1, was not cross checked with the DNA. The CDR3 reads CASSDRTRL.